This entry is about one T cell receptor beta chain. The sample originates from a study of blood T cell repertoires in COVID-19. Overall study: Material from acute and convalescent COVID-19 was sourced from the United States, Italy and Spain.

In germline, CDR1 is SNHLY, CDR2 FYNNEI. The V gene lost 3 bases and the J gene lost 0 bases, with 8 bases spanning the gap. This CDR3 has 15 residues. Authors' data handling: Estimates of nucleated cell counts were drawn from the amplification of reference gene primers. Generated by immunoSEQ multiplex PCR, the TCRdb table keeps only in-frame clones and is missing some. The V and J calls and clone size were taken over from that table, and D and trimming were inferred from the DNA. The data contain 250,000 to 300,000 clones, 85% to 90% of them seen just once; the ten biggest clones take up 1.9%. Participant reports of clinical history set cohort assignment. Recovered participants had two consecutive negative NP/OP PCR tests, healthcare professional clearance, or symptom resolution.

This TCR came from a woman in her fifties or sixties who had recovered from COVID-19. The chain recombines TRBV2 with TRBJ2-2; possible D gene TRBD2, 6 bases. Input material: PBMCs or T cells enriched from blood (not recorded which). The CDR3 sequence is CASSETGANTGELFF. CDR3 bases: TGTGCCAGCAGTGAGACGGGGGCGAACACCGGGGAGCTGTTTTTT.